In this sample, the clone carrying this TCR beta chain turned up a few times. The target antigen is unknown. CDR1 is SEHNR and CDR2 is FQNEAQ in the germline V gene (reference sequence). CDR3 length: 15 residues. V shed 6 bases and J shed 0 bases, with 12 bases lying between them. A single record per CDR3 protein comes from TCRdb applying MiXCR to the 5' RACE reads. The table lists about 520,000 distinct CDR3 sequences, about 20% of them singletons. The data were taken from a study of identical twins. Overall study results and limits: Surplus twin overlap in beta out-of-frame sequences was less pronounced.

The sample was also linked to a second study, of T cells expressing NK-cell markers.

The gene calls are TRBV7-9 and TRBJ2-1; D unresolved. The receptor's source is a woman aged 18 to 35 in good health. Material for sequencing was CD4+ T cells sorted from blood. The CDR3 reads CASRSLRPSYNEQFF. In DNA form, the CDR3 reads TGTGCCAGCAGGTCCCTCCGGCCCTCCTACAATGAGCAGTTCTTC.